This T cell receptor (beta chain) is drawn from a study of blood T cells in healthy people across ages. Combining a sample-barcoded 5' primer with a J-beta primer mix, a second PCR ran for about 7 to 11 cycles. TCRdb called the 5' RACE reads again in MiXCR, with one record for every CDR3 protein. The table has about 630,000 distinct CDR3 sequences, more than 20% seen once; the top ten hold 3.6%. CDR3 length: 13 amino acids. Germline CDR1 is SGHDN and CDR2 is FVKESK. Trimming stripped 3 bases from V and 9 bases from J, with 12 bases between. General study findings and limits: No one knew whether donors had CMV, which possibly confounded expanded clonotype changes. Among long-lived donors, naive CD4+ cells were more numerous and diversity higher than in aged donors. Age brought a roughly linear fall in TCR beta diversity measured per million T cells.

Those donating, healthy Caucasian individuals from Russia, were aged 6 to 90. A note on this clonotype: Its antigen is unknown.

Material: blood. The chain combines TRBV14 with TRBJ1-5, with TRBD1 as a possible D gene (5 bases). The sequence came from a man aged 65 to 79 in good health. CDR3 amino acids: CASSQGGAGPQHF. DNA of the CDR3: TGTGCCAGCAGCCAGGGGGGTGCGGGGCCCCAGCATTTT. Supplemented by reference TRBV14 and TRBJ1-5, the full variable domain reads EAGVTQFPSHSVIEKGQTVTLRCDPISGHDNLYWYRRVMGKEIKFLLHFVKESKQDESGMPNNRFLAERTGGTYSTLKVQPAELEDSGVYFCASSQGGAGPQHFGDGTRLSIL.